A selection of T cell receptor beta chains follows, all from one sample in a study of CD8 T cells in ankylosing spondylitis. MiXCR was run by TCRdb on the 5' RACE reads, yielding one entry per CDR3 protein. This sample yields around 330,000 distinct CDR3 sequences, of which about 9.9% are seen a single time; roughly 9.1% belongs to the top ten. The specimen sequenced was blood, either unsorted or a sorted T cell fraction (not recorded which). The receptors stem from a female donor with ankylosing spondylitis or in good health (not recorded which). CDR3s include the opening cysteine and the closing phenylalanine or tryptophan. The order of the fields is V gene, D gene, J gene, clone size, CDR3 protein, CDR3 DNA. The D gene is left open where the match is weak. Clone size appears in some rows only: once, few, many, or a class for an expanded clone.

>TRBV28|NA|TRBJ2-1|NA
CASSPNHPPKQFF
TGTGCCAGCAGTCCCAATCATCCCCCTAAGCAGTTCTTC
>TRBV7-2|NA|TRBJ2-7|many
CASSSGTYYEQYF
TGTGCCAGCAGCTCCGGGACCTACTACGAGCAGTACTTC
>TRBV20-1|TRBD2|TRBJ2-3|many
CSARREGLTDTQYF
TGCAGTGCTAGGCGGGAGGGCCTAACAGATACGCAGTATTTT
>TRBV6-2/TRBV6-3|NA|TRBJ2-7|NA
CASSYWGPGADEQYF
TGTGCCAGCAGTTACTGGGGGCCAGGGGCGGACGAGCAGTACTTC
>TRBV7-2|NA|TRBJ2-7|few
CASSMPGANSYEQYF
TGTGCCAGCAGCATGCCCGGGGCGAACTCCTACGAGCAGTACTTC
>TRBV5-5|NA|TRBJ2-1|many
CASSLGNVQNEQFF
TGTGCCAGCAGCCTAGGAAATGTGCAAAATGAGCAGTTCTTC
>TRBV4-3|NA|TRBJ2-2|many
CASSLYPGGLVGTGELFF
TGCGCCAGCAGCCTATACCCTGGGGGGCTAGTAGGCACCGGGGAGCTGTTTTTT
>TRBV25-1|NA|TRBJ1-5|NA
CASSEYGNQPQHF
TGTGCCAGCAGTGAATACGGCAATCAGCCCCAGCATTTT
>TRBV12-3/TRBV12-4|NA|TRBJ1-3|many
CASSFLSGNTIYF
TGTGCCAGCAGTTTCCTGTCTGGAAACACCATATATTTT
>TRBV27|NA|TRBJ1-5|many
CASSLSRAFSNQPQHF
TGTGCCAGCAGTTTGTCCCGGGCCTTCAGCAATCAGCCCCAGCATTTT
>TRBV6-6|NA|TRBJ2-1|NA
CASSASQRNEQFF
TGTGCCAGCAGTGCCTCTCAGCGCAATGAGCAGTTCTTC